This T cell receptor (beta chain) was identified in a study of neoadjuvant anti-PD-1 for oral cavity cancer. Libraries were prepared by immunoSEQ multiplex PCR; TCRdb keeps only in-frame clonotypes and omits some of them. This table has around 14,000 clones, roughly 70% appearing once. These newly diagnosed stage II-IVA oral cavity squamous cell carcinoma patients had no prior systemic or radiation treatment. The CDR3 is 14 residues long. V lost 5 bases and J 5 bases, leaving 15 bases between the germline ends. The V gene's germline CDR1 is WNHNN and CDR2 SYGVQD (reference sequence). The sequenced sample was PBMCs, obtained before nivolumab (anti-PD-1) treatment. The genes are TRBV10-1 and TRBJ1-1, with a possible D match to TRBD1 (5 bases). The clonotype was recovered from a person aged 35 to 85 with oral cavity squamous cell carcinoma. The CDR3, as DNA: TGCGCCAGCAGTCCGGGACCCCGGGCTACTGAAGCTTTCTTT. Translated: CASSPGPRATEAFF.